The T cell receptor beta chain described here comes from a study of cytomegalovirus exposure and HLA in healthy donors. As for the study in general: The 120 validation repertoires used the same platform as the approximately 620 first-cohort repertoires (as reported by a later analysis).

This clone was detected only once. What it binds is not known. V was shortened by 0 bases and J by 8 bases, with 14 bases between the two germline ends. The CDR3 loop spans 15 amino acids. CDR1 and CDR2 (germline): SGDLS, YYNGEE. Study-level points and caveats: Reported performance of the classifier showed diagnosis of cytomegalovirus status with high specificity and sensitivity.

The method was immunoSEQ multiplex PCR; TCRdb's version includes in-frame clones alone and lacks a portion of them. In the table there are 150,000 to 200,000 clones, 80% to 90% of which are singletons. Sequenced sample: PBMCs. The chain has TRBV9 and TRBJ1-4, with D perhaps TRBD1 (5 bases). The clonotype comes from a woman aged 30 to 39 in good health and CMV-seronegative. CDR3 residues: CASSVDGAVWEKLFF. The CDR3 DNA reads TGTGCCAGCAGCGTAGATGGGGCAGTTTGGGAAAAACTGTTTTTT.